This paragraph covers one T cell receptor beta chain sequence. The antigen remains undetermined. The sample is drawn from a study of beta chain features in type 1 diabetes. Study details: Examination covered around 110 million sorted cells spanning all samples.

General study points: In the patient group, naive, central memory and Treg TCRB repertoires seemed more alike than in the healthy donor group.

Germline V CDR1 and CDR2: LGHNA, YSLEER. CDR3 length equals 18 residues. Trimming took 0 bases from V and 0 from J, leaving 12 bases between them. Expressed TCRB transcripts were sequenced because the entire RNA isolate underwent reverse transcription. Clones were read by immunoSEQ multiplex PCR, and TCRdb kept only the in-frame ones, dropping some. The sample shows nearly 350,000 clones, less than 9.5% of them seen only once. The specimen sequenced was central memory CD4+ T cells from blood. This chain connects TRBV4-3 to TRBJ2-6; possibly TRBD1 for D (6 bases). The sequence derives from a woman between 18 and 30 years old in good health. The CDR3 DNA is TGCGCCAGCAGCCAAGATAGGACAGAAGCCTCTGGGGCCAACGTCCTGACTTTC. This sequence encodes CASSQDRTEASGANVLTF.